The clone carrying this T cell receptor (beta chain) was seen once. CDR3 size: 13 residues. V dropped 6 bases and J dropped 4 bases, with 12 bases sitting between them. From germline, CDR1 is WNHNN and CDR2 SYGVQD (reference sequence). The data were taken from a study of technical replicates of blood from a few donors. Libraries were prepared by immunoSEQ multiplex PCR; TCRdb keeps only in-frame clonotypes and omits some of them. The data hold some 77,000 clones, with 80% to 90% observed a single time. The sequence came from a human donor in good health. Some clones in this sample may be carry-over from other donors' samples. V is TRBV10-1 and J is TRBJ2-5; TRBD1 is a possible D gene (6 bases). Sequencing was done on a sample of PBMCs. This chain's CDR3 is CASRTGFVETQYF. The DNA of the CDR3 is TGCGCCAGCAGAACAGGGTTCGTAGAGACCCAGTACTTC.